The next 23 T cell receptor beta chains were all read from a single sample in a study of T cell changes during pregnancy in multiple sclerosis. Libraries were prepared by immunoSEQ multiplex PCR; TCRdb keeps only in-frame clonotypes and omits some of them. Of around 96,000 clones listed, about 93% are singletons. The source material was peripheral blood, sampled in the first trimester of pregnancy. The receptors here all came from a female donor with multiple sclerosis, enrolled in a pregnancy study.

V usage is TRBV18 and J usage is TRBJ2-7, with D maybe TRBD2 (5 bases). Germline values: CDR1 KGHSH, CDR2 LQKENI. V was clipped by 1 base and J by 1 base, with 11 bases between them. This CDR3 is 15 amino acids long. Here the CDR3 reads CASSPLGSLSYEQYF. DNA for the CDR3: TGTGCCAGCTCACCACTGGGGAGTTTGTCCTACGAGCAGTACTTC.

The chain links TRBV6-5 to TRBJ2-1; 7 bases align to TRBD1. The CDR3 spans 13 residues. V was clipped by 6 bases and J by 2 bases; unmatched bases: 1. Germline V gives CDR1 MNHEY, CDR2 SVGAGI. The CDR3 nucleotides read TGTGCCAGCAGCGGACAGGCCTACAATGAGCAGTTCTTC. Amino acids: CASSGQAYNEQFF.

Remarks on this clone: The sample carries other DNA sequences with the same CDR3. This sequence joins TRBV6-5 and TRBJ2-5, with 7 positions matching TRBD2. From germline, CDR1 is MNHEY and CDR2 SVGAGI. V lost 0 bases, J lost 5 bases, and 6 bases stayed unmatched. The CDR3 length is 15 residues. The CDR3 nucleotides read TGTGCCAGCAGTTACTCTACGGGGGGTGGGGAGACCCAGTACTTC. Its translation is CASSYSTGGGETQYF.

This rearrangement joins TRBV4-1 to TRBJ2-1; D is perhaps TRBD1 (6 bases). The V end was cut by 0 bases, the J end by 6 bases, with 12 bases between. Germline V gene sequence: CDR1 MGHRA, CDR2 YSYEKL. This CDR3 comprises 15 residues. The CDR3 region is CASSQDRTRGNEQFF. The CDR3 coding sequence is TGCGCCAGCAGCCAAGATCGGACCAGGGGCAATGAGCAGTTCTTC.

CDR3: CSAWGRTGDSGELFF. CDR3 DNA: TGCAGCGCTTGGGGACGGACAGGGGACTCCGGGGAGCTGTTTTTT. The chain has TRBV29-1 and TRBJ2-2; TRBD1 agrees at 9 bases. The CDR3 sequence is 15 residues long. The J segment lost 6 bases and the V segment lost 7 bases, leaving 12 bases of the junction unmatched. Looked up from germline, CDR1 is SQVTM and CDR2 is ANQGSEA.

The chain is built from TRBV5-6 and TRBJ2-5, with 9 bases that match TRBD2. Looked up from germline, CDR1 is SGHDT and CDR2 is YYEEEE. This CDR3 contains 16 residues. The V segment lost 6 bases and the J segment 5 bases; nucleotides outside the gene matches: 14. CDR3 in amino acids: CASTLALGGGVETQYF. The DNA of the CDR3 is TGTGCCAGCACCCTGGCTTTGGGCGGGGGGGTGGAGACCCAGTACTTC.

V is TRBV7-9 and J is TRBJ2-5; 12 nucleotides match TRBD2. CDR1 is SEHNR, CDR2 FQNEAQ, per germline (reference sequence). This CDR3 spans 14 amino acids. Trimming removed 11 bases from V and 1 base from J; junction bases left unmatched: 5. The CDR3: CAGGLAGIQETQYF. The CDR3 nucleotides are TGTGCCGGAGGACTAGCGGGGATCCAAGAGACCCAGTACTTC. Full variable domain (outside the CDR3, taken from reference TRBV7-9 and TRBJ2-5): DTGVSQNPRHKITKRGQNVTFRCDPISEHNRLYWYRQTLGQGPEFLTYFQNEAQLEKSRLLSDRFSAERPKGSFSTLEIQRTEQGDSAMYLCAGGLAGIQETQYFGPGTRLLVL.

The chain is built from TRBV19 and TRBJ1-2; perhaps TRBD1 as D (5 bases). The CDR3 extends over 12 amino acids. V lost 9 bases, J lost 8 bases, and 16 bases lay in between. CDR1 is LNHDA and CDR2 is SQIVND in the germline V gene (reference sequence). The CDR3 DNA is TGTGCCAGCCAGGGTGGATTTGGCGGCTACACCTTC. Residues: CASQGGFGGYTF.

The DNA of the CDR3 is TGTGCCAGCAGTAAGGAGACAGGGCCTGAAGCTTTCTTT. This gives the protein CASSKETGPEAFF. The rearrangement joins TRBV9 to TRBJ1-1, with 7 bases identical to TRBD1. Germline V gene data show CDR1 as SGDLS and CDR2 as YYNGEE. The junction had 7 bases not matched to a gene; V was cut back by 5 bases and J by 6 bases. The CDR3 sequence is 13 residues long.

This clone is a singleton in its sample. CDR3 bases: TGTGCCAGCAGCCTCCGGGACAGGGGGTACAATGAGCAGTTCTTC. Translating gives CASSLRDRGYNEQFF. The rearrangement joins TRBV7-3 to TRBJ2-1; TRBD1 agrees at 11 bases. The CDR3 runs 15 residues. Trimming removed 5 bases from V and 4 bases from J; junction bases left unmatched: 4. Germline V gene lookup returns CDR1 SGHTA and CDR2 FQGTGA.

The chain has TRBV29-1 and TRBJ2-3, with a possible D match to TRBD2 (6 bases). Germline assignment: CDR1 SQVTM and CDR2 ANQGSEA. Trimming removed 8 bases from V and 2 bases from J, with 17 bases in between. The CDR3 spans 14 residues. The CDR3 DNA reads as TGCAGCATCGAAGGGGAGGAAGACACAGATACGCAGTATTTT. The encoded protein is CSIEGEEDTDTQYF.

The CDR3 is CASSKTYSGEGTQYF. The CDR3 nucleotides read TGTGCCAGCAGTAAGACTTACAGTGGCGAGGGGACCCAGTACTTC. The chain joins TRBV7-8 to TRBJ2-5, with a weak D call TRBD2 (5 bases). V was pared by 6 bases and J by 7 bases, with 21 bases between. The CDR3 totals 15 residues. Germline-derived CDR1 and CDR2 are SGHVS and FQNEAQ.

This rearrangement joins TRBV6-1 to TRBJ2-7; D possibly corresponds to TRBD1 (6 bases). The CDR3 extends over 15 amino acids. Germline values: CDR1 MNHNS, CDR2 SASEGT. The V end was cut by 8 bases, the J end by 3 bases, with 20 bases between. The CDR3 loop is CASALHSDSNYEQYF. DNA of the CDR3: TGTGCCAGCGCCCTACACTCGGACAGTAACTACGAGCAGTACTTC.

This chain joins TRBV18 and TRBJ1-1; tentative D call: TRBD1 (6 bases). This CDR3 region has 15 residues. The V end lost 2 bases, the J end lost 5 bases, and 15 bases lay between the germline ends. CDR1 and CDR2 from the germline V gene are KGHSH and LQKENI. The CDR3 loop is CASSPATGSRTEAFF. CDR3 sequence (DNA): TGTGCCAGCTCACCAGCTACAGGGTCGAGGACTGAAGCTTTCTTT.

This chain joins TRBV6-5 and TRBJ1-2; TRBD1 agrees at 11 bases. The V segment lost 6 bases and the J segment 7 bases; nucleotides outside the gene matches: 4. The CDR3 contains 13 residues. CDR1 MNHEY and CDR2 SVGAGI come from the germline V gene. The CDR3 is CASRDRGRLGYTF. The CDR3 DNA reads TGTGCCAGCAGGGACAGGGGGCGTCTTGGCTACACCTTC.

This clone was picked up one time. This rearrangement joins TRBV27 to TRBJ1-6, with TRBD1 matching 10 bases. V was pared by 5 bases and J by 10 bases, with 5 bases of the junction left unmatched. The CDR3 spans 14 residues. CDR1 is MNHEY, CDR2 SMNVEV, per germline (reference sequence). CDR3 nucleotides: TGTGCCAGCAGTCTTCGGACAGGGGGGTCACCCCTCCACTTT. Translation gives CASSLRTGGSPLHF.

CDR3 nucleotide sequence: TGTGCCTCTACGCAGCAAGGGGGTAGTTGGTACGAGCAGTACTTC. It is translated as CASTQQGGSWYEQYF. The gene calls are TRBV6-1 and TRBJ2-7, with a tentative D call TRBD1 (6 bases). Germline CDR1 reads MNHNS; CDR2 reads SASEGT. The CDR3 extends over 15 amino acids. V was shortened by 11 bases and J by 4 bases, with 24 bases between the two germline ends.

J is TRBJ1-2 and V is TRBV30; a weak D match, TRBD1 (6 bases). CDR3 size: 20 residues. The germline CDR1 and CDR2 sequences are GTSNPN and SVGIG (reference sequence). Trimming cost V 2 bases and J 1 base, with 29 bases left between them. The CDR3 is CAWSPYRETGPSGGNYGYTF. The DNA for the CDR3 is TGTGCCTGGAGTCCATACCGAGAGACAGGCCCCTCTGGAGGTAACTATGGCTACACCTTC.

V is TRBV6-1 and J is TRBJ1-5, with 7 bases fitting TRBD1. V lost 6 bases, J lost 4 bases, and 6 bases stayed unmatched. The CDR3 runs 14 residues. In germline, CDR1 is MNHNS, CDR2 SASEGT. The CDR3 nucleotides are TGTGCCAGCAGCACGCCGGGACAGAATCAGCCCCAGCATTTT. Amino acids: CASSTPGQNQPQHF.

On this clone itself: The junction and the germline gene differ at one end; a read error may be behind it. The genes are TRBV7-7 and TRBJ1-1; D gene unclear. The CDR3 sequence is 13 residues long. Germline V CDR1 and CDR2: SSHAT, FNYEAQ (reference sequence). Here the CDR3 DNA reads TGTGCTAGCAGCCCGTCTATGAACACTGAAGCTTTCTTT. It is translated as CASSPSMNTEAFF.

The sample holds a few counts of this clone. The CDR3 DNA is TGTGCCATCAGTGGACAGGTTAACTATGGCTACACCTTC. Translated, it gives CAISGQVNYGYTF. The chain has TRBV10-3 and TRBJ1-2; maybe TRBD1 (6 bases). Germline loops: CDR1 ENHRY, CDR2 SYGVKD. Trimming removed 4 bases at V and 1 base at J, with 7 bases between. CDR3 size: 13 residues.

The V call is TRBV5-1, the J call TRBJ1-1; D uncertain. The CDR3 has 14 amino acids. Germline CDR1 and CDR2: SGHRS and YFSETQ. Trimming left V 0 bases short and J 4 bases short, with 10 bases between. The CDR3 sequence is CASSLVGSSTEAFF. The CDR3 DNA is TGCGCCAGCAGCTTGGTCGGGTCCTCCACTGAAGCTTTCTTT.

The rearrangement joins TRBV18 to TRBJ1-1, with TRBD1 matching 8 bases. J gave up 4 bases and V 3 bases, and 10 bases lay outside the gene matches. Germline V gives CDR1 KGHSH, CDR2 LQKENI. This CDR3 is built from 16 residues. The CDR3 loop is CASSPSGQGWSTEAFF. In DNA form, the CDR3 reads TGTGCCAGCTCACCCTCCGGACAGGGTTGGTCCACTGAAGCTTTCTTT.